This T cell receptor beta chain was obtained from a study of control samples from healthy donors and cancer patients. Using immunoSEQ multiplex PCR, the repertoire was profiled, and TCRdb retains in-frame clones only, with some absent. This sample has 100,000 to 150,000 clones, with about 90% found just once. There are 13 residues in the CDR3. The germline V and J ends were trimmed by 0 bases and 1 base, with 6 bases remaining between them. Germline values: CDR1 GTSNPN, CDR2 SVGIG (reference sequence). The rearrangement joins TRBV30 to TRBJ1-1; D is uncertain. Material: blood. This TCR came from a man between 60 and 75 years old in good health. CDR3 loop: CAWSVHKNTEAFF. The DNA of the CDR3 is TGTGCCTGGAGTGTACATAAGAACACTGAAGCTTTCTTT.